The TCR beta chain under discussion was sequenced for a study of blood T cell repertoires in COVID-19. Across the study: The United States, Italy and Spain provided the acute and convalescent COVID-19 samples. Nucleic acid was either cDNA or gDNA, and it came from T cells, B-cell-depleted T cells, or PBMCs.

Per the original methods: Researchers report that nucleated cell counts were estimated from reference gene primer amplification. Produced via immunoSEQ multiplex PCR; TCRdb's table is partial and in-frame only. The DNA gave D and trimming, while V, J and clone size come from that table. This table holds 15,000 to 20,000 clones, 88% found once. The ends were cut back, 5 bases at V and 1 base at J, with 12 bases in the middle. The CDR3 has 16 amino acids. CDR1 and CDR2 (germline): SGHVS, FQNEAQ. The chain employs TRBV7-8 and TRBJ2-6; D is unresolved. The sequencing input was peripheral blood. The clonotype originates from a human donor in a cohort sampled during active COVID-19. CDR3 sequence reads: CASSATLGSGANVLTF. The DNA for the CDR3 is TGTGCCAGCAGCGCAACGCTAGGATCTGGGGCCAACGTCCTGACTTTC. The complete variable domain, with remaining parts taken from reference TRBV7-8 and TRBJ2-6, reads GAGVSQSPRYKVAKRGQDVALRCDPISGHVSLFWYQQALGQGPEFLTYFQNEAQLDKSGLPSDRFFAERPEGSVSTLKIQRTQQEDSAVYLCASSATLGSGANVLTFGAGSRLTVL.